A selection of T cell receptor beta chains follows, all from one sample in a study of regulatory T cells in long-lasting Graves disease. Via MiXCR, TCRdb re-called the multiplex PCR reads, giving one row per CDR3 protein. Of approximately 230,000 distinct CDR3 sequences in the sample, approximately 20% were seen once. Specimen: peripheral blood mononuclear cells (PBMCs), collected at new diagnosis, from a patient treated with antithyroid drugs. These receptors all stem from a female donor with Graves disease. CDR3s include the opening cysteine and the closing phenylalanine or tryptophan. The order of the fields is J gene, V gene, D gene, clone size, CDR3 protein, CDR3 DNA. D genes are given only for firm matches. Some rows have no size entry. The others give once, few or many, or a class for an expanded clone.

j_call: TRBJ2-5; v_call: TRBV12-3/TRBV12-4; d_call: .; clone_size: .; cdr3_aa: CASSLVGLGETQYF; cdr3_nt: TGTGCCAGCAGTTTAGTGGGCCTGGGGGAGACCCAGTACTTC
j_call: TRBJ1-2; v_call: TRBV28; d_call: .; clone_size: many; cdr3_aa: CASSLQYGYTF; cdr3_nt: TGTGCCAGCAGTCTCCAATATGGCTACACCTTC
j_call: TRBJ1-5; v_call: TRBV7-2; d_call: .; clone_size: many; cdr3_aa: CASSPDRYNQPQHF; cdr3_nt: TGTGCCAGCAGCCCCGACAGGTACAATCAGCCCCAGCATTTT
j_call: TRBJ2-4; v_call: TRBV20-1; d_call: .; clone_size: few; cdr3_aa: CSARRGAVSIQYF; cdr3_nt: TGCAGTGCTAGAAGGGGGGCGGTGAGCATTCAGTACTTC
j_call: TRBJ1-2; v_call: TRBV30; d_call: TRBD1; clone_size: .; cdr3_aa: CARGTGGNYGYTF; cdr3_nt: TGTGCCCGGGGGACAGGGGGGAACTATGGCTACACCTTC
j_call: TRBJ1-5; v_call: TRBV24-1; d_call: TRBD1; clone_size: few; cdr3_aa: CATSDPRTGTGGPQHF; cdr3_nt: TGTGCCACCAGTGACCCCCGGACAGGGACCGGGGGGCCCCAGCATTTT
j_call: TRBJ2-1; v_call: TRBV7-3; d_call: .; clone_size: .; cdr3_aa: CASSPQFRGDNEQFF; cdr3_nt: TGTGCCAGCAGCCCCCAGTTTCGAGGAGACAATGAGCAGTTCTTC
j_call: TRBJ1-1; v_call: TRBV7-9; d_call: TRBD1; clone_size: many; cdr3_aa: CASSSTGMGNTEAFF; cdr3_nt: TGTGCCAGCAGCTCGACAGGGATGGGGAACACTGAAGCTTTCTTT
j_call: TRBJ1-2; v_call: TRBV15; d_call: .; clone_size: many; cdr3_aa: CATSRDLAGDYGYTF; cdr3_nt: TGTGCCACCAGCAGAGATTTGGCGGGAGACTATGGCTACACCTTC
j_call: TRBJ2-3; v_call: TRBV5-1; d_call: .; clone_size: many; cdr3_aa: CASSTGDTDTQYF; cdr3_nt: TGCGCCAGCAGCACGGGAGACACAGATACGCAGTATTTT
j_call: TRBJ1-1; v_call: TRBV20-1; d_call: .; clone_size: .; cdr3_aa: CSARDPASGREAFF; cdr3_nt: TGCAGTGCTAGAGACCCGGCTTCGGGGAGGGAAGCTTTCTTT
j_call: TRBJ2-1; v_call: TRBV15; d_call: .; clone_size: many; cdr3_aa: CATSRDFSYNEQFF; cdr3_nt: TGTGCCACCAGCCGGGACTTCTCCTACAATGAGCAGTTCTTC
j_call: TRBJ1-5; v_call: TRBV28; d_call: .; clone_size: .; cdr3_aa: CASSTPSGNQPQHF; cdr3_nt: TGTGCCAGCAGTACCCCGTCGGGCAATCAGCCCCAGCATTTT
j_call: TRBJ2-5; v_call: TRBV5-1; d_call: TRBD2; clone_size: many; cdr3_aa: CASSLGASGVQETQYF; cdr3_nt: TGTGCCAGCAGCTTGGGAGCTAGCGGGGTTCAAGAGACCCAGTACTTC
j_call: TRBJ2-1; v_call: TRBV2; d_call: TRBD1; clone_size: many; cdr3_aa: CASSADRGLYNEQFF; cdr3_nt: TGTGCCAGCAGTGCGGACAGGGGGCTCTACAATGAGCAGTTCTTC
j_call: TRBJ2-1; v_call: TRBV6-2/TRBV6-3; d_call: TRBD2; clone_size: few; cdr3_aa: CASFPGLAGSAMIF; cdr3_nt: TGTGCCAGCTTTCCGGGACTAGCGGGATCGGCGATGATCTTC
j_call: TRBJ2-1; v_call: TRBV24-1; d_call: TRBD2; clone_size: many; cdr3_aa: CATSDSSGTRYNEQFF; cdr3_nt: TGTGCCACCAGTGATTCCAGCGGGACCAGATACAATGAGCAGTTCTTC
j_call: TRBJ1-2; v_call: TRBV3-1; d_call: .; clone_size: many; cdr3_aa: CASSQEGRGRGYTF; cdr3_nt: TGTGCCAGCAGCCAAGAAGGCAGGGGACGTGGCTACACCTTC
j_call: TRBJ1-3; v_call: TRBV12-3/TRBV12-4; d_call: .; clone_size: once; cdr3_aa: CASSFELAGNTIYF; cdr3_nt: TGTGCCAGCAGTTTCGAGTTAGCTGGAAACACCATATATTTT
j_call: TRBJ2-2; v_call: TRBV11-3; d_call: TRBD2; clone_size: many; cdr3_aa: CASSLLAAGGGELFF; cdr3_nt: TGTGCCAGCAGCTTACTAGCGGCCGGGGGCGGGGAGCTGTTTTTT